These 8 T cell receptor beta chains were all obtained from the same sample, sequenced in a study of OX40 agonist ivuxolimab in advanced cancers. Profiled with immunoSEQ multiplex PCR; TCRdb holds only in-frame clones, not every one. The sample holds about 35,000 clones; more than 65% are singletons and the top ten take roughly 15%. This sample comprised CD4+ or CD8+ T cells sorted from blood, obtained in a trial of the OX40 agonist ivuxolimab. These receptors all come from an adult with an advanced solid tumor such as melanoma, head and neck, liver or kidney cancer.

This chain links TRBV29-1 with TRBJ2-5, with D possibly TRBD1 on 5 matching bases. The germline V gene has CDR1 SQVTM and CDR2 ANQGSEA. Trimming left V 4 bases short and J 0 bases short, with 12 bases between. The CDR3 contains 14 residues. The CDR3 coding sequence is TGCAGCGTTGTGGCATTCAGGGACCAAGAGACCCAGTACTTC. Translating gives CSVVAFRDQETQYF. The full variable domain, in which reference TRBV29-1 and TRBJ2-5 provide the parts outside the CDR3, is SAVISQKPSRDICQRGTSLTIQCQVDSQVTMMFWYRQQPGQSLTLIATANQGSEATYESGFVIDKFPISRPNLTFSTLTVSNMSPEDSSIYLCSVVAFRDQETQYFGPGTRLLVL.

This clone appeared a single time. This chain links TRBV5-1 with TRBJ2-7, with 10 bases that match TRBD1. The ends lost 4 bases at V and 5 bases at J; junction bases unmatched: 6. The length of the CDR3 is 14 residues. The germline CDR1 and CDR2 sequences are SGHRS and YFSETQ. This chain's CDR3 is CASSPAGTGDEQYF. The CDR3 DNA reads TGCGCCAGCAGCCCCGCCGGGACAGGGGACGAGCAGTACTTC. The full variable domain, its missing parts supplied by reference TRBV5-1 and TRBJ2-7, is KAGVTQTPRYLIKTRGQQVTLSCSPISGHRSVSWYQQTPGQGLQFLFEYFSETQRNKGNFPGRFSGRQFSNSRSEMNVSTLELGDSALYLCASSPAGTGDEQYFGPGTRLTVT.

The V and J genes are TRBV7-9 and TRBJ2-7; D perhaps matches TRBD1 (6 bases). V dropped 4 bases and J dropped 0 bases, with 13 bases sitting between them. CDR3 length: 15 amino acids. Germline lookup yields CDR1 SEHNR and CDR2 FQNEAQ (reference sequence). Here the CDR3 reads CASSSDRRSSYEQYF. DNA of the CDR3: TGTGCCAGCAGCTCCGACAGGAGGAGCTCCTACGAGCAGTACTTC.

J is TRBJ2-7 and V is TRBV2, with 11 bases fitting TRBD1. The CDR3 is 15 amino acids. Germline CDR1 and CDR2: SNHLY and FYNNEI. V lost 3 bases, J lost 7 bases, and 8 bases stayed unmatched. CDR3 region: CASSESGQGAREQYF. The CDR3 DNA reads TGTGCCAGCAGTGAGAGTGGACAGGGGGCGCGAGAGCAGTACTTC.

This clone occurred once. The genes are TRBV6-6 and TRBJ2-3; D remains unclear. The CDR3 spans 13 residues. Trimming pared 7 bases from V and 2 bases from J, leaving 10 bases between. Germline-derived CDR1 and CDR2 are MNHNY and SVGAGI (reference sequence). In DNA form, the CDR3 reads TGTGCCAGCAAGTCCCTCTCCACAGATACGCAGTATTTT. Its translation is CASKSLSTDTQYF.

The CDR3 sequence: CASSLWSSGGYTF. The CDR3 coding sequence is TGTGCCAGCAGCTTGTGGTCCTCGGGAGGCTACACCTTC. V gene TRBV5-4 combines with J gene TRBJ1-2; D ambiguous. This CDR3 is built from 13 residues. Germline V gene sequence: CDR1 SGHNT, CDR2 YYREEE (reference sequence). With 1 base removed from V and 8 bases from J, the gap between germline ends came to 12 bases.

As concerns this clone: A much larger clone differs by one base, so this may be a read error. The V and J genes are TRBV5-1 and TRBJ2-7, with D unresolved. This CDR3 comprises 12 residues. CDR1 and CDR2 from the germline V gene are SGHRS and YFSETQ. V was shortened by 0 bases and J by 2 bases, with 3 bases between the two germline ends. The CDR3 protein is CASSLGTYEQYF. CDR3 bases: TGCGCCAGCAGCTTGGGGACCTACGAGCAGTACTTC.

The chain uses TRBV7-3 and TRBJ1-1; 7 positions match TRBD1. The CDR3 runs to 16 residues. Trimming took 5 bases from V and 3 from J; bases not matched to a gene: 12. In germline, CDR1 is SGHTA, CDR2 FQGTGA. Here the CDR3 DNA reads TGTGCCAGCAGCCCAGGGGGTGGGGACGGGTACACTGAAGCTTTCTTT. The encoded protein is CASSPGGGDGYTEAFF.